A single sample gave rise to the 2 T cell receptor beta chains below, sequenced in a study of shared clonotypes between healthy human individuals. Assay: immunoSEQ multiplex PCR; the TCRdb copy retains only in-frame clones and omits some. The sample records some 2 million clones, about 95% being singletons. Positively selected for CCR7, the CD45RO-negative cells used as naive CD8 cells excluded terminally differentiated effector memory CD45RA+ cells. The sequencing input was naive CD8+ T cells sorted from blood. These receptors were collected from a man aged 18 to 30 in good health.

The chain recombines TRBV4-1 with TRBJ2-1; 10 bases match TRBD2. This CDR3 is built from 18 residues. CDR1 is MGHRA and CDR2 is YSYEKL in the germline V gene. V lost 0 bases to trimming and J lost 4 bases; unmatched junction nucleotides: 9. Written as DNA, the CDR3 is TGCGCCAGCAGCCAAGAGTTTCGTAGCGGGGGGTCGTACAATGAGCAGTTCTTC. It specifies CASSQEFRSGGSYNEQFF.

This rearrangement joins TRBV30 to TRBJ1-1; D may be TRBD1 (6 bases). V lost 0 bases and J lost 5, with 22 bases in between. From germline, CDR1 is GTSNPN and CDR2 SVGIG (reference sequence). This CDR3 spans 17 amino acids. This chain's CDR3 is CAWSVGLSRGLRTEAFF. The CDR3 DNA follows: TGTGCCTGGAGTGTAGGTCTCTCGAGGGGGTTGAGGACTGAAGCTTTCTTT.